The present T cell receptor (beta chain) was sequenced within a study of blood T cell repertoires in COVID-19. The overall study: COVID-19 samples, acute and convalescent, were from the United States, Italy and Spain.

Participants' own reports of clinical history determined their cohort assignment. Two negative PCRs, clearance, or symptom resolution characterized the recovered Cohort 3 donors. Source study methods: Counts of nucleated cells, estimated from reference gene primer amplification, were obtained. Libraries were prepared by immunoSEQ multiplex PCR; TCRdb keeps only in-frame clonotypes and omits some of them. V and J calls and clone size are copied from that table; D and trimming were computed from the DNA. The sample yields approximately 380,000 clones, approximately 90% seen once. The specimen sequenced was PBMCs or T cells enriched from blood (not recorded which). This TCR derives from a woman aged 18 to 35 who had recovered from COVID-19.

CDR3 protein: CAWSDIRGTGVGWAFF. The DNA of the CDR3 is TGTGCCTGGAGTGACATTCGAGGGACAGGGGTTGGATGGGCTTTCTTT. The chain combines TRBV30 with TRBJ1-1; 10 bases map to TRBD1. V lost 1 base and J lost 11; bases outside the gene matches: 16. The CDR3 extends over 16 amino acids. Germline V CDR1 and CDR2: GTSNPN, SVGIG (reference sequence).